In this sample, the clone carrying this T cell receptor beta chain turned up once. TCRdb keeps only in-frame clones here, not all; method: immunoSEQ multiplex PCR. This table holds some 200,000 clones, about 94% found once. The data originate from a study of T cell responses to AZD1222 COVID-19 vaccine. The CDR3 consists of 15 residues. V lost 4 bases, J lost 4 bases, and 7 bases stayed unmatched. The germline V gene encodes CDR1 KGHSH and CDR2 LQKENI. V usage is TRBV18 and J usage is TRBJ2-1; 7 nucleotides align to TRBD2. The starting material was peripheral blood, obtained 28 days after the second dose of the MenACWY control vaccine. The sequence came from an adult who received the MenACWY meningococcal vaccine as a control. The chain's CDR3 is CASSREASGYNEQFF. CDR3 DNA: TGTGCCAGCTCACGGGAGGCTAGCGGATACAATGAGCAGTTCTTC.